This TCR beta chain was sequenced during a study of graft-versus-host responses after intestinal transplantation. Study details: Multivisceral, liver-intestinal, or isolated intestinal transplants were given to recipients. Induction with anti-thymocyte globulin, then tacrolimus and steroids for roughly 3 years, was given to all recipients.

CDR1 MDHEN and CDR2 SYDVKM come from the germline V gene. This CDR3 region has 14 residues. Deletions cut 5 bases from V and 2 bases from J, with 13 bases between. Responders (around 200,000, CFSE-labeled) were co-plated with around 200,000 irradiated, violet-dye-labeled stimulators. TCRdb's table, derived via immunoSEQ multiplex PCR, lists solely in-frame clones and lacks some. This repertoire shows over 8,000 clones, over 30% found once; its top ten account for approximately 13%. The specimen was alloreactive CD8+ T cells from a mixed lymphocyte reaction culture, collected before intestinal transplant. Indicated subset: CFSE-low proliferating T cells sorted from approximately 6-day pre-transplant mixed lymphocyte reaction (GvH or HvG direction). The J gene is TRBJ2-7, the V gene TRBV28, with D possibly being TRBD1 (6 bases). The origin of this receptor is a human patient who received an intestinal transplant. The CDR3 nucleotides read TGTGCCAGCAGTATAACCGGGACAACCTACGAGCAGTACTTC. Protein sequence: CASSITGTTYEQYF.